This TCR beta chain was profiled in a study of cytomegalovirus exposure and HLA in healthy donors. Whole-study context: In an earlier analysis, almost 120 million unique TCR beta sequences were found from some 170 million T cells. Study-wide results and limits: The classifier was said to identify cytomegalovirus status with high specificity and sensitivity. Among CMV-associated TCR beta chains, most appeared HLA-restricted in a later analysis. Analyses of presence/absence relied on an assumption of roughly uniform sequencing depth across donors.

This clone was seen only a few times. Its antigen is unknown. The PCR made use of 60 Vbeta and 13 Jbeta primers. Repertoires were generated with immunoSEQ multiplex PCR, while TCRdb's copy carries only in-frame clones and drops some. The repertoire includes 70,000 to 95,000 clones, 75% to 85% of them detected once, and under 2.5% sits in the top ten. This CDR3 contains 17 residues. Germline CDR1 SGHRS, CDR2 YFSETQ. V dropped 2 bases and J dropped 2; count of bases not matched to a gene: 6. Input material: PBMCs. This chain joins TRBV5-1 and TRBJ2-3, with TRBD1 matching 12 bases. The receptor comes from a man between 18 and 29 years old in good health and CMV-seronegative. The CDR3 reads CASSFPGQGATTDTQYF. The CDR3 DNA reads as TGCGCCAGCAGCTTCCCGGGACAGGGGGCTACCACAGATACGCAGTATTTT.